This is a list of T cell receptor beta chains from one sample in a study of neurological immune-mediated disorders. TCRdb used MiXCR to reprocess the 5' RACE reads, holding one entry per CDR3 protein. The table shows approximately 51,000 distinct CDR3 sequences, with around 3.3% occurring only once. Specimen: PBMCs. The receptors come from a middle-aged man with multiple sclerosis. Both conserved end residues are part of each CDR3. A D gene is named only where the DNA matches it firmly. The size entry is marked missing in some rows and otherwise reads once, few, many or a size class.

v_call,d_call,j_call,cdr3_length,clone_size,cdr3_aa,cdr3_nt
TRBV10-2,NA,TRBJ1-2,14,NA,CASPPGEVNYGYTF,TGCGCCAGCCCCCCGGGGGAGGTGAACTATGGCTACACCTTC
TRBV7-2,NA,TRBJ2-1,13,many,CASSLGPRNEQFF,TGTGCCAGCAGCTTAGGGCCACGGAATGAGCAGTTCTTC
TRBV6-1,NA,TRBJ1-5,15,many,CASSEMWGGGQPQHF,TGTGCCAGCAGTGAAATGTGGGGTGGGGGGCAGCCCCAGCATTTT
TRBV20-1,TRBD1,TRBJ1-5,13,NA,CSASGTVNQPQNF,TGCAGTGCTAGCGGGACAGTCAATCAGCCCCAGAATTTT
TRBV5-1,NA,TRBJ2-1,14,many,CASSPDTSYNEQFF,TGCGCCAGCAGCCCGGACACGTCCTACAATGAGCAGTTCTTC
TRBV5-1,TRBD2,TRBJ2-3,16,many,CASSPPVAGGTDTQYF,TGCGCCAGCAGCCCCCCAGTAGCGGGGGGCACAGATACGCAGTATTTT
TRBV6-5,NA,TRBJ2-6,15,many,CASSLPGSGANVLTF,TGTGCCAGCAGCTTACCTGGTTCTGGGGCCAACGTCCTGACTTTC
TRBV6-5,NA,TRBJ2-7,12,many,CASTAGTYEQYF,TGTGCCAGCACCGCGGGAACCTACGAGCAGTACTTC
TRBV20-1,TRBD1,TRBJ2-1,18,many,CSARDLETGEKGYNEQFF,TGCAGTGCTAGAGATCTAGAGACAGGGGAAAAAGGCTACAATGAGCAGTTCTTC
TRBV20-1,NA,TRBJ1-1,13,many,CSARPGGGTEAFF,TGCAGTGCTAGACCCGGGGGAGGCACTGAAGCTTTCTTT
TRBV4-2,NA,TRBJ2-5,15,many,CASSQGLINQETQYF,TGTGCCAGCAGCCAAGGGCTAATCAACCAAGAGACCCAGTACTTC
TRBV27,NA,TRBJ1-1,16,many,CASSTDQGEANTEAFF,TGTGCCAGCAGTACTGATCAAGGGGAGGCGAACACTGAAGCTTTCTTT
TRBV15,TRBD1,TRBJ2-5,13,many,CATSDRGLGTQYF,TGTGCCACCTCGGACAGGGGATTGGGGACCCAGTACTTC
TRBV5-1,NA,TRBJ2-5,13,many,CASTGQGQETQYF,TGCGCCAGCACCGGTCAGGGGCAAGAGACCCAGTACTTC
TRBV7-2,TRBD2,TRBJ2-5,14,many,CASSLGGGIETQYF,TGTGCCAGCAGCTTAGGGGGGGGAATAGAGACCCAGTACTTC
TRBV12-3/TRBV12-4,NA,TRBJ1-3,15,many,CASSPGHHSGNTIYF,TGTGCCAGCAGCCCGGGTCATCACTCTGGAAACACCATATATTTT
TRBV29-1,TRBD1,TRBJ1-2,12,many,CSGTTGGNGYTF,TGCAGCGGTACCACAGGGGGGAATGGCTACACCTTC
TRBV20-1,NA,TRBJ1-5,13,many,CSALVGINQPQHF,TGCAGTGCTTTAGTGGGTATCAATCAGCCCCAGCATTTT
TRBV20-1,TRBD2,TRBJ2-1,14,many,CSPTPSGGAGEQFF,TGCAGTCCAACGCCTAGCGGGGGGGCCGGCGAGCAGTTCTTC
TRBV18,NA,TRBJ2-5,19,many,CASSPHSVTEGIPQETQYF,TGTGCCAGCTCACCACACAGTGTGACAGAGGGAATCCCACAAGAGACCCAGTACTTC
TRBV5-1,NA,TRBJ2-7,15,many,CASSPGGTVGDEQYF,TGCGCCAGCAGCCCGGGGGGGACAGTTGGCGACGAGCAGTACTTC
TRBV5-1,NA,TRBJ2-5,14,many,CASSPWGTAETQYF,TGCGCCAGCAGTCCGTGGGGGACGGCGGAGACCCAGTACTTC
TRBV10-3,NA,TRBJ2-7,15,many,CAISESQGGAYEQYF,TGTGCCATCAGTGAGTCGCAGGGTGGGGCCTACGAGCAGTACTTC
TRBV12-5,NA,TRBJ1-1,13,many,CASGLSGGAEAFF,TGTGCTAGTGGTTTGAGCGGAGGGGCTGAAGCTTTCTTT
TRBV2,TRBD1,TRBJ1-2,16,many,CAIHDRAGFRDYGYTF,TGTGCCATCCACGACAGGGCGGGATTTAGAGACTATGGCTACACCTTC